Each of the 31 T cell receptor beta chains below was sequenced from the same sample in a study of control samples from healthy donors and cancer patients. Profiling relied on immunoSEQ multiplex PCR, and the TCRdb table lists in-frame clones only, not all of them. The data contain around 130,000 clones, roughly 90% of them singletons. Sequencing was carried out using blood. All receptors come from a man aged 18 to 30 in good health.

The V gene is TRBV6-2 or TRBV6-3, the J gene TRBJ2-7; TRBD2 agrees at 8 bases. CDR3 length equals 18 residues. CDR1 MNHEY and CDR2 SVGEGT come from the germline V gene. Trimming removed 4 bases from V and 1 base from J; junction bases left unmatched: 15. In nucleotides, the CDR3 is TGTGCCAGCAGTTCCCGGGGGGGTTCGGACGGACGTTCCTACGAGCAGTACGTC. Encoded protein: CASSSRGGSDGRSYEQYV.

The gene calls are TRBV5-1 and TRBJ2-7, with 7 positions matching TRBD1. Germline V gives CDR1 SGHRS, CDR2 YFSETQ. J was trimmed by 0 bases and V by 2 bases; bases with no gene match: 2. The CDR3 runs 14 residues. The CDR3 loop reads CASSLGTDSYEQYF. For the CDR3, the DNA is TGCGCCAGCAGCTTAGGGACAGACTCCTACGAGCAGTACTTC.

This clone was recorded once. This chain joins TRBV5-1 and TRBJ1-6, with D perhaps matching TRBD1 (6 bases). V shed 4 bases and J shed 10 bases, with 18 bases lying between them. The CDR3 spans 15 residues. Germline CDR1 is SGHRS and CDR2 is YFSETQ. DNA of the CDR3: TGCGCCAGCAGCACGGGGGCAATAACGCGGTCACCCCTCCACTTT. This sequence encodes CASSTGAITRSPLHF.

V usage is TRBV4-2 and J usage is TRBJ1-4; perhaps TRBD1 as D (5 bases). In germline, CDR1 is LGHNA, CDR2 YNFKEQ. The CDR3 has 16 amino acids. V was shortened by 3 bases and J by 0 bases, with 11 bases between the two germline ends. CDR3 residues: CASSHHQGSTNEKLFF. CDR3 nucleotide sequence: TGTGCCAGCAGCCATCACCAGGGTTCAACTAATGAAAAACTGTTTTTT.

The chain carries TRBV10-3 and TRBJ1-1, with D maybe TRBD1 (5 bases). Per the germline V gene, CDR1 is ENHRY and CDR2 is SYGVKD. The V end was cut by 6 bases, the J end by 1 base, with 12 bases between. The CDR3 totals 14 residues. In DNA form, the CDR3 reads TGTGCCATCAGCCGGGACGGGGGGAACACTGAAGCTTTCTTT. This translates into CAISRDGGNTEAFF.

This sequence joins TRBV10-2 and TRBJ1-4; D ambiguous. The CDR3 totals 14 residues. Germline V gives CDR1 WSHSY, CDR2 SAAADI. V shed 9 bases and J shed 0 bases, with 11 bases lying between them. CDR3 protein: CASSPGATNEKLFF. The CDR3, as DNA: TGCGCCAGTTCCCCAGGTGCAACTAATGAAAAACTGTTTTTT.

This clone was seen more than once but under ten times. This rearrangement joins TRBV29-1 to TRBJ1-5, with TRBD1 matching over 8 bases. Germline V CDR1 and CDR2: SQVTM, ANQGSEA. Unmatched junction bases numbered 5, after V lost 6 bases and J lost 4 bases. This CDR3 is 13 amino acids long. The CDR3 spells CSVQGAGNQPQHF. The CDR3 region has the DNA TGCAGCGTGCAGGGGGCGGGAAATCAGCCCCAGCATTTT.

The rearrangement joins TRBV5-6 to TRBJ2-1, with 8 positions matching TRBD2. CDR1 is SGHDT, CDR2 YYEEEE, per germline. The CDR3 runs 16 residues. V lost 3 bases to trimming and J lost 2 bases; unmatched junction nucleotides: 7. CDR3 nucleotides: TGTGCCAGCAGCTCCAGGTTAGCGGGACCCTACAATGAGCAGTTCTTC. It encodes CASSSRLAGPYNEQFF.

This sequence joins TRBV6-1 and TRBJ1-1; a possible D gene is TRBD1 (5 bases). Trimming took off 2 bases at V and 5 bases at J, with 15 bases between the two ends. The CDR3 totals 15 residues. The germline CDR1 and CDR2 sequences are MNHNS and SASEGT. CDR3 residues: CASSEHWGPGTEAFF. The CDR3, as DNA: TGTGCCAGCAGTGAACATTGGGGACCTGGGACTGAAGCTTTCTTT.

Only one count was recorded for this clone. The chain is built from TRBV7-8 and TRBJ2-3; 10 bases line up with TRBD1. Looked up from germline, CDR1 is SGHVS and CDR2 is FQNEAQ. CDR3 length: 17 amino acids. V was clipped by 4 bases and J by 4 bases; unmatched bases: 11. CDR3 sequence (DNA): TGTGCCAGCAGCTCTAGCCGGGGACAGGGGTTAGCAGATACGCAGTATTTT. The encoded protein is CASSSSRGQGLADTQYF.

The chain couples TRBV11-3 to TRBJ1-1; tentative D call: TRBD1 (5 bases). Looked up from germline, CDR1 is SGHNT and CDR2 is YENEEA. The CDR3 covers 16 residues. V gave up 7 bases and J gave up 3 bases, with 21 bases separating them. CDR3 region: CASNQGGLLMDTEAFF. The CDR3 nucleotides read TGTGCCAGCAACCAGGGAGGCCTCCTTATGGACACTGAAGCTTTCTTT.

This chain links TRBV13 with TRBJ2-7; 11 nucleotides align to TRBD2. The germline V gene encodes CDR1 PRHDT and CDR2 FYEKMQ (reference sequence). The V and J ends lost 5 bases and 3 bases, in that order; junction bases with no gene match: 9. This CDR3 comprises 16 residues. The CDR3 DNA reads as TGTGCCAGCAGCCTCTACGCCGGGACTAGCGGCTACGAGCAGTACGTC. Amino acid sequence: CASSLYAGTSGYEQYV.

The V and J genes are TRBV29-1 and TRBJ2-7, with a weak D call TRBD1 (5 bases). Trimming removed 4 bases from V and 2 bases from J, with 15 bases in between. The CDR3 has 14 residues. CDR1 and CDR2 (germline): SQVTM, ANQGSEA. The CDR3 region is CSVGPSRGTYEQYF. The CDR3 DNA sequence: TGCAGCGTTGGCCCTTCTAGGGGAACCTACGAGCAGTACTTC.

The V call is TRBV6-1, the J call TRBJ1-2; D remains unclear. Germline V lookup: CDR1 MNHNS, CDR2 SASEGT. The V end was cut by 1 base, the J end by 4 bases, with 10 bases between. The CDR3 covers 14 residues. CDR3 nucleotides: TGTGCCAGCAGTGAAGAGGTTTGGAGCTATGGCTACACCTTC. As protein: CASSEEVWSYGYTF.

A single count supports this clone. The rearrangement links TRBV19 to TRBJ2-2; D perhaps matches TRBD2 (7 bases). The germline V gene has CDR1 LNHDA and CDR2 SQIVND (reference sequence). CDR3 length: 16 amino acids. V lost 7 bases to trimming and J lost 3 bases, with 18 bases between them. The CDR3 sequence: CASTGGRVTYTGELFF. In DNA, the CDR3 is TGTGCCAGTACCGGGGGGCGGGTCACCTACACCGGGGAGCTGTTTTTT.

This sequence joins TRBV4-3 and TRBJ2-1, with a weak D call TRBD2 (5 bases). The V end was cut by 0 bases, the J end by 8 bases, with 11 bases between. This CDR3 is built from 14 residues. Germline V lookup: CDR1 LGHNA, CDR2 YSLEER. The CDR3 region is CASSQDPGRYEQFF. The CDR3 nucleotides read TGCGCCAGCAGCCAAGACCCGGGAAGGTATGAGCAGTTCTTC.

The J gene is TRBJ2-7, the V gene TRBV28; 7 bases align to TRBD1. The germline V gene encodes CDR1 MDHEN and CDR2 SYDVKM. The CDR3 runs 14 residues. V was clipped by 5 bases and J by 2 bases; unmatched bases: 6. The CDR3 DNA follows: TGTGCCAGCAGTCAGACAGGGTGGGCCTACGAGCAGTACTTC. Translated: CASSQTGWAYEQYF.

The chain employs TRBV3-1 (or the pseudogene TRBV3-2) and TRBJ1-2; D is unclear. V was cut by 1 base and J by 8 bases, with 5 bases left in between. The CDR3 consists of 11 residues. Germline V gene data show CDR1 as LGHDT and CDR2 as YNNKEL (reference sequence). In DNA, the CDR3 is TGTGCCAGCAGCCAAGGGGGAGGCTACACCTTC. The encoded protein is CASSQGGGYTF.

Only a few counts were recorded for this clone. CDR3 DNA: TGTGCCAGCAGTTCAGGGGCAGGGAACTATGGCTACACCTTC. This encodes CASSSGAGNYGYTF. The gene calls are TRBV6-5 and TRBJ1-2; the D gene is possibly TRBD1 (6 bases). Trimming cost V 4 bases and J 2 bases, with 11 bases left between them. Germline V lookup: CDR1 MNHEY, CDR2 SVGAGI. CDR3 length: 14 residues.

The rearrangement links TRBV19 to TRBJ2-5; 10 positions match TRBD1. Unmatched junction bases numbered 10, after V lost 4 bases and J lost 2 bases. CDR1 is LNHDA, CDR2 SQIVND, per germline (reference sequence). The CDR3 is 17 amino acids. CDR3 nucleotides: TGTGCCAGTAGTACCGCCGGACAGGGGGTCACTCAAGAGACCCAGTACTTC. Translating it yields CASSTAGQGVTQETQYF.

The rearrangement links TRBV4-2 to TRBJ2-1; D unresolved. The length of the CDR3 is 14 residues. Germline V gene sequence: CDR1 LGHNA, CDR2 YNFKEQ. V shed 3 bases and J shed 6 bases, with 12 bases lying between them. As DNA, the CDR3 is TGTGCCAGCAGCCACATCGGACCGGGCAATGAGCAGTTCTTC. This sequence encodes CASSHIGPGNEQFF.

The chain uses TRBV2 and TRBJ1-2; TRBD1 aligns across 7 bases. Germline loops: CDR1 SNHLY, CDR2 FYNNEI. V shed 7 bases and J 7 bases; nucleotides not matched to a gene: 9. The CDR3 sequence is 13 residues long. CDR3 nucleotides: TGTGCCAGCAACTTACAGGGGCAGATTGGCTACACCTTC. Its translation: CASNLQGQIGYTF.

The chain uses TRBV18 and TRBJ2-5, with TRBD1 matching 8 bases. The CDR3 totals 14 residues. V lost 3 bases to trimming and J lost 1 base; unmatched junction nucleotides: 1. The V gene's germline CDR1 is KGHSH and CDR2 LQKENI. The CDR3 bases are TGTGCCAGCTCACCCGGGACAGGCCAAGAGACCCAGTACTTC. This codes for CASSPGTGQETQYF.

The genes are TRBV24-1 and TRBJ2-7; the D is unclear. Germline V gene sequence: CDR1 KGHDR, CDR2 SFDVKD. V was trimmed by 9 bases and J by 6 bases, leaving 14 bases between them. The CDR3 is 12 residues long. The CDR3 region has the DNA TGTGCCACCGCAGACTCGAAGGGCGAGCAGTACTTC. It translates to CATADSKGEQYF.

V gene TRBV9 combines with J gene TRBJ2-1; D not certain. This CDR3 is 17 amino acids long. From germline, CDR1 is SGDLS and CDR2 YYNGEE. The V end lost 3 bases, the J end lost 0 bases, and 16 bases lay between the germline ends. CDR3: CASSAAGRKSSYNEQFF. CDR3 coding DNA: TGTGCCAGCAGCGCCGCCGGGCGGAAAAGCTCCTACAATGAGCAGTTCTTC.

This clone was counted between two and nine times. The chain joins TRBV2 to TRBJ1-5; 8 nucleotides align to TRBD1. Germline trimming cut 8 bases from V and 0 bases from J; bases unmatched to any gene: 6. CDR3 size: 15 residues. Per the germline V gene, CDR1 is SNHLY and CDR2 is FYNNEI. The CDR3 loop is CASDRGPFSNQPQHF. The CDR3, as DNA: TGTGCCAGCGACAGGGGCCCTTTTAGCAATCAGCCCCAGCATTTT.

The chain links TRBV6-1 to TRBJ1-2, with no clear D. CDR3 length: 13 amino acids. CDR1 MNHNS and CDR2 SASEGT come from the germline V gene. V dropped 3 bases and J dropped 4 bases, with 9 bases sitting between them. CDR3 protein: CASSEGVLYGYTF. In DNA form, the CDR3 reads TGTGCCAGCAGTGAGGGAGTCCTCTATGGCTACACCTTC.

The gene calls are TRBV7-9 and TRBJ1-2, with TRBD1 matching 9 bases. Germline assignment: CDR1 SEHNR and CDR2 FQNEAQ (reference sequence). This CDR3 region has 16 residues. Trimming cost V 5 bases and J 4 bases; bases outside gene matches: 11. In nucleotides, the CDR3 is TGTGCCAGCAGCCCAGGGGGACAGGGATCCGGCTATGGCTACACCTTC. Its protein is CASSPGGQGSGYGYTF.

This clone appeared many times. J is TRBJ1-4 and V is TRBV4-2, with TRBD1 matching over 10 bases. The CDR3 loop spans 16 amino acids. Germline loops: CDR1 LGHNA, CDR2 YNFKEQ. Trimming cost V 0 bases and J 6 bases; bases outside gene matches: 4. CDR3 sequence (DNA): TGTGCCAGCAGCCAAGATCTGGGGACAGGGGATGAAAAACTGTTTTTT. Translation: CASSQDLGTGDEKLFF.

V and J are TRBV21-1 and TRBJ2-4; TRBD1 was called by the table and not checked on the DNA. TRBV21-1 is reported as a pseudogene. This CDR3 spans 16 amino acids. CDR3 sequence reads: CASSNIGTPAKNIQYF. CDR3 DNA: TGTGCCAGCAGCAACATCGGGACACCAGCCAAAAACATTCAGTACTTC.

The chain couples TRBV7-2 to TRBJ1-1, with D possibly being TRBD1 (5 bases). CDR3 length: 14 residues. Trimming took 7 bases from V and 2 from J, leaving 14 bases between them. Looked up from germline, CDR1 is SGHTA and CDR2 is FQGNSA. CDR3 amino acids: CASILDRFNTEAFF. Written as DNA, the CDR3 is TGTGCCAGCATCCTTGACAGATTTAACACTGAAGCTTTCTTT. Full variable domain (remainder filled in from reference TRBV7-2 and TRBJ1-1): GAGVSQSPSNKVTEKGKDVELRCDPISGHTALYWYRQSLGQGLEFLIYFQGNSAPDKSGLPSDRFSAERTGGSVSTLTIQRTQQEDSAVYLCASILDRFNTEAFFGQGTRLTVV.